The source of this TCR beta chain is a study of blood T cell repertoires in COVID-19. Whole-study context: Collection of acute and convalescent COVID-19 samples took place in the United States, Italy and Spain. Sample material is recorded as cDNA or gDNA derived from T cells, B-cell-depleted T cells, or PBMCs.

Trimming cost V 5 bases and J 3 bases; bases outside gene matches: 5. Germline CDR1 SNHLY, CDR2 FYNNEI. The CDR3 extends over 15 amino acids. TCRdb's copy holds only in-frame clones and misses some; the assay was immunoSEQ multiplex PCR. The sample lists about 99,000 clones; approximately 89% were seen once. The table lists this clone with a count of one. This TCR came from a woman older than 75 in a cohort sampled during active COVID-19. The rearrangement links TRBV2 to TRBJ2-3; 10 bases fit TRBD1. The sample taken for sequencing was peripheral blood. The CDR3 DNA reads TGTGCCAGCAGTACCGACAGGGGGCGTACAGATACGCAGTATTTT. Translating gives CASSTDRGRTDTQYF.